Sequencing of this T cell receptor beta chain was carried out in a study of patients and donors after allogeneic stem cell transplantation. TCRdb processed the RT-PCR reads anew with MiXCR; each CDR3 protein has one entry. The repertoire holds about 960,000 distinct CDR3 sequences, with over 15% as singletons. This clonotype has more than one count but fewer than ten. The receptor was isolated from a human donor who was either an allogeneic HSCT recipient or a stem cell or donor lymphocyte infusion donor (not recorded which). It is not recorded whose cells these are; they may come from a transplant donor. The material sequenced was blood, either unsorted or a sorted T cell fraction (not recorded which).

CDR3 residues: CASSTQGELGSYEQYF. CDR3 sequence (DNA): TGTGCCAGCAGCACCCAGGGGGAGCTAGGGTCCTACGAGCAGTACTTC. This chain connects TRBV11-2 to TRBJ2-7; 7 bases map to TRBD1. Germline values: CDR1 SGHAT, CDR2 FQNNGV. The CDR3 totals 16 residues. V trimming: 5 bases; J trimming: 1 base; junction bases outside the gene matches: 11. Complete variable domain (other parts from reference TRBV11-2 and TRBJ2-7): EAGVAQSPRYKIIEKRQSVAFWCNPISGHATLYWYQQILGQGPKLLIQFQNNGVVDDSQLPKDRFSAERLKGVDSTLKIQPAKLEDSAVYLCASSTQGELGSYEQYFGPGTRLTVT.